Described below is a single T cell receptor beta chain sequence and its context. The sample belongs to a study of blood T cell repertoires in COVID-19. Study information: Spain, Italy and the United States supplied samples that represented acute and convalescent COVID-19. The cDNA or gDNA used as material had been derived from T cells, B-cell-depleted T cells, or PBMCs.

V was clipped by 0 bases and J by 7 bases; unmatched bases: 4. Germline CDR1 LGHNA, CDR2 YSLEER. CDR3 size: 15 residues. Authors' processing steps: Reference gene primer amplification in the assay estimated nucleated cell counts. The data were produced by immunoSEQ multiplex PCR, yet TCRdb's version contains in-frame clones alone and is incomplete. The D gene and trimming were derived from the DNA, and the V and J assignments and clone size from that table. The sample has 240,000 or so clones, about 87% seen once; the top ten hold 5.5% to 9%. The rearrangement links TRBV4-3 to TRBJ2-1, with 9 bases identical to TRBD2. This TCR derives from an older woman with active or convalescent COVID-19. Sequences were obtained from peripheral blood. The CDR3 reads CASSQERGGLNEQFF. The CDR3 nucleotides read TGCGCCAGCAGCCAAGAGCGGGGGGGTTTGAATGAGCAGTTCTTC.